The rows below give T cell receptor beta chains drawn from one sample of a study of blood T cell repertoires in COVID-19. Clones were sequenced by immunoSEQ multiplex PCR, and TCRdb holds only the in-frame ones, with some missing. The sample includes fewer than 300,000 clones, about four fifths of them seen just once. Sequenced sample: peripheral blood. Receptors originate from a woman aged 18-29 years with acute or convalescent COVID-19. Both conserved end residues are part of each CDR3. A D gene is named only where the DNA matches it firmly. Some rows have no size entry. The others give once, few or many, or a class for an expanded clone.

size	V	J	D	CDR3	DNA
once	TRBV5-1	TRBJ1-2	.	CASSGGQRGYGYTF	TGCGCCAGCAGCGGCGGACAGAGAGGCTATGGCTACACCTTC
.	TRBV7-2	TRBJ2-3	TRBD2	CASSLGPGLETDTQYF	TGTGCCAGCAGCTTGGGCCCGGGACTAGAAACAGATACGCAGTATTTT
.	TRBV18	TRBJ1-1	.	CASSPQGDGTEAFF	TGTGCCAGCTCACCACAGGGAGACGGCACTGAAGCTTTCTTT
.	TRBV5-1	TRBJ1-2	.	CASSPQESYGYTF	TGCGCCAGCAGTCCCCAGGAATCGTATGGCTACACCTTC
.	TRBV19	TRBJ2-1	TRBD2	CASSALAGEGYNEQFF	TGTGCCAGTAGTGCCCTAGCGGGAGAAGGGTACAATGAGCAGTTCTTC
.	TRBV30	TRBJ1-1	.	CAWSHRVTEAFF	TGTGCCTGGAGCCACAGGGTCACTGAAGCTTTCTTT
.	TRBV28	TRBJ2-2	TRBD1	CASGKGAGTGVWELFF	TGTGCCAGCGGGAAAGGAGCCGGGACAGGGGTCTGGGAGCTGTTTTTT
.	TRBV3-1/TRBV3-2	TRBJ1-2	.	CASSQMGRTVNYGYTF	TGTGCCAGCAGCCAAATGGGGCGGACAGTAAACTATGGCTACACCTTC
.	TRBV7-2	TRBJ1-1	.	CASSLESGGSTEAFF	TGTGCCAGCAGCTTAGAGTCGGGGGGTTCGACTGAAGCTTTCTTT
.	TRBV20-1	TRBJ2-3	TRBD2	CSASDTSGRPALDTQYF	TGCAGTGCTAGTGATACTAGCGGGAGGCCCGCACTAGATACGCAGTATTTT
.	TRBV2	TRBJ1-4	.	CASGYHDAGPQNEKLFF	TGTGCCAGCGGTTACCACGACGCGGGTCCCCAGAATGAAAAACTGTTTTTT
.	TRBV21-1	TRBJ1-5	.	CASSKRTGDPNQPQHF	TGTGCCAGCAGCAAACGGACAGGGGATCCAAATCAGCCCCAGCATTTT
.	TRBV10-3	TRBJ1-6	TRBD1	CAISDSGGGGARNSPLHF	TGTGCCATCAGTGATTCAGGGGGAGGTGGCGCCCGTAATTCACCCCTCCACTTT
.	TRBV4-2	TRBJ2-5	TRBD2	CASSQDSSGIETQYF	TGTGCCAGCAGCCAAGATTCTAGCGGGATAGAGACCCAGTACTTC
.	TRBV12-3/TRBV12-4	TRBJ1-5	.	CASSFRAPQPQHF	TGTGCCAGCAGTTTCAGGGCTCCCCAGCCCCAGCATTTT
once	TRBV5-6	TRBJ2-7	.	CASSWSSYEQYF	TGTGCCAGCAGCTGGAGCTCCTACGAGCAGTACTTC
.	TRBV7-9	TRBJ2-7	TRBD2	CASSLVTSGRNEQYF	TGTGCCAGCAGCTTAGTGACTAGCGGGAGAAACGAGCAGTACTTC
.	TRBV5-6	TRBJ2-7	TRBD2	CASSLRTSGSYEQYF	TGTGCCAGCAGCTTGCGTACTAGCGGGAGCTACGAGCAGTACTTC
.	TRBV7-2	TRBJ2-1	TRBD1	CASSLGGRGTASYNEQFF	TGTGCCAGCAGCTTAGGGGGTCGAGGGACAGCCTCCTACAATGAGCAGTTCTTC
.	TRBV3-1/TRBV3-2	TRBJ1-2	.	CASSQAPGPPGDGYTF	TGTGCCAGCAGCCAAGCCCCAGGACCGCCGGGGGATGGCTACACCTTC
.	TRBV16	TRBJ2-7	TRBD1	CASSQSTPGTANSYEQYF	TGTGCCAGCAGCCAATCGACTCCAGGGACAGCCAACTCCTACGAGCAGTACTTC
once	TRBV28	TRBJ2-2	TRBD2	CASSSSASGTGELFF	TGTGCCAGCAGTTCTAGTGCTAGCGGCACCGGGGAGCTGTTTTTT
.	TRBV4-3	TRBJ2-3	.	CASSQANTDTQYF	TGCGCCAGCAGCCAAGCTAATACAGATACGCAGTATTTT
.	TRBV12-5	TRBJ2-7	TRBD2	CASGTSSGRALYEQYF	TGTGCTAGTGGTACCTCTAGCGGGAGGGCCTTGTACGAGCAGTACTTC
.	TRBV28	TRBJ1-2	TRBD1	CASRAGGYGYTF	TGTGCCAGCAGGGCAGGGGGCTATGGCTACACCTTC
.	TRBV19	TRBJ2-4	.	CASLEGSTSKNIQYF	TGTGCCAGTCTTGAGGGATCAACGTCCAAAAACATTCAGTACTTC
.	TRBV14	TRBJ1-3	TRBD1	CASSQAGAVWTGGNTIYF	TGTGCCAGCAGCCAAGCCGGGGCGGTTTGGACAGGCGGAAACACCATATATTTT
.	TRBV7-9	TRBJ2-7	.	CASRDRYHEQYF	TGTGCCAGCAGAGACAGGTACCACGAGCAGTACTTC
.	TRBV6-4	TRBJ2-3	.	CASSEFETDTQYF	TGTGCCAGCAGTGAATTTGAGACAGATACGCAGTATTTT
once	TRBV19	TRBJ2-1	.	CASSPGSGQFF	TGTGCCAGTAGTCCCGGGAGCGGGCAGTTCTTC
.	TRBV2	TRBJ2-1	TRBD1	CARKTGTGAYNEQFF	TGTGCCAGAAAAACCGGGACAGGGGCATACAATGAGCAGTTCTTC
.	TRBV29-1	TRBJ2-1	.	CSVETSEQFF	TGCAGCGTTGAAACGAGTGAGCAGTTCTTC
.	TRBV7-8	TRBJ2-1	.	CASSLVGDKFF	TGTGCCAGCAGCTTAGTCGGTGACAAGTTCTTC
once	TRBV2	TRBJ2-7	TRBD2	CASSEAGTSASYEQYF	TGTGCCAGCAGCGAGGCCGGGACTAGCGCCTCCTACGAGCAGTACTTC
.	TRBV3-1/TRBV3-2	TRBJ1-3	.	CASSQRGTSGNTIYF	TGTGCCAGCAGCCAAAGAGGGACATCTGGAAACACCATATATTTT
.	TRBV28	TRBJ2-7	.	CASSLQGGYEQYF	TGTGCCAGCAGTTTACAGGGTGGCTACGAGCAGTACTTC
once	TRBV19	TRBJ1-6	.	CASSATETYSPLHF	TGTGCCAGTAGTGCGACAGAAACTTATTCACCCCTCCACTTT
.	TRBV15	TRBJ2-1	TRBD2	CATSRDELAGTGEQFF	TGTGCCACCAGCAGAGATGAACTAGCGGGAACGGGTGAGCAGTTCTTC
.	TRBV18	TRBJ2-7	.	CASSPSLERSYEQYF	TGTGCCAGCTCACCATCTTTGGAGCGAAGTTACGAGCAGTACTTC
.	TRBV7-9	TRBJ1-1	TRBD1	CASGPGTVNTEAFF	TGTGCCAGCGGCCCCGGGACAGTGAACACTGAAGCTTTCTTT
.	TRBV14	TRBJ1-4	.	CASSQGMRLEEKLFF	TGTGCCAGCAGCCAAGGGATGAGACTTGAAGAAAAACTGTTTTTT